This T cell receptor beta chain was retrieved from a study of OX40 agonist ivuxolimab in advanced cancers. The repertoire was sequenced with immunoSEQ multiplex PCR; TCRdb's copy has only in-frame clones and lacks some. The sample includes around 79,000 clones, around 86% seen only once; the top ten take less than 0.8%. Germline-derived CDR1 and CDR2 are SGHDT and YYEEEE. Deletions cut 4 bases from V and 6 bases from J, with 20 bases between. This CDR3 has 16 amino acids. This sequence originates from an adult with an advanced solid tumor such as melanoma, head and neck, liver or kidney cancer. The chain carries TRBV5-6 and TRBJ2-1, with D possibly being TRBD1 or TRBD2 (5 bases each). Source: CD4+ or CD8+ T cells sorted from blood, taken in a trial of the OX40 agonist ivuxolimab. CDR3 in amino acids: CASSPSDRPRGNEQFF. The CDR3 coding sequence is TGTGCCAGCAGCCCGTCCGACAGACCCCGGGGCAATGAGCAGTTCTTC.